This record covers a single T cell receptor beta chain. Germline V gene lookup returns CDR1 MGHRA and CDR2 YSYEKL. Germline trimming cut 5 bases from V and 1 base from J; bases unmatched to any gene: 7. The CDR3 sequence is 16 residues long. Enrolled during active infection, Seattle patients were then followed longitudinally. Profiled with immunoSEQ multiplex PCR; TCRdb holds only in-frame clones, not every one. This sample has 150,000 to 200,000 clones, with approximately 83% found just once. This sample stems from a study of blood T cell repertoires in COVID-19. The source of this sequence is a middle-aged woman with COVID-19, enrolled during active disease. This rearrangement joins TRBV4-1 to TRBJ1-1; TRBD1 matches at 10 bases. Specimen: peripheral blood. The DNA of the CDR3 is TGCGCCAGCAGCTCGACAGGGGGCGGGAAGAACACTGAAGCTTTCTTT. Its protein product is CASSSTGGGKNTEAFF.